A single sample gave rise to the 22 T cell receptor beta chains below, sequenced in a study of tumor-infiltrating lymphocytes in primary liver carcinoma. They got blood RNA out of unsorted whole blood and also pulled out germline DNA. A constant-region primer primed TCR beta cDNA synthesis from 500 to 550 ng of total RNA. Amplification in three nested multiplex PCR rounds with slightly modified ARM-PCR gave rise to TCR beta libraries. Primers for the first two PCR rounds were TRBV1-TRBV30 forward primers and a C-beta reverse primer (roughly 10 cycles per round). TCRdb reanalysed the multiplex PCR reads using MiXCR and keeps one entry per CDR3 protein. The table lists about 320,000 distinct CDR3 sequences, over 55% of them singletons. Sample: peripheral blood. These receptors were collected from a man between 40 and 49 years old with primary liver carcinoma and hepatitis B virus infection.

This clonotype showed up just once. A read error may explain this, as a much larger clone is one base away. This chain joins TRBV5-4 and TRBJ2-7; D not certain. The CDR3 runs 11 residues. CDR1 and CDR2 from the germline V gene are SGHNT and YYREEE (reference sequence). CDR3 sequence: CASSSHYDQYF. The CDR3 coding sequence is TGTGCCAGCAGCTCACACTACGATCAGTACTTC.

The V call is TRBV6-6, the J call TRBJ2-3; D not certain. V was shortened by 9 bases and J by 0 bases, with 19 bases between the two germline ends. The CDR3 length is 16 residues. Germline assignment: CDR1 MNHNY and CDR2 SVGAGI (reference sequence). In DNA, the CDR3 is TGTGCCAGGAGCCGCCTCAGGTTACCTAGCACAGATACGCAGTATTTT. Amino acids: CARSRLRLPSTDTQYF.

About this clonotype itself: A read error may explain this, as a much larger clone is one base away. The gene calls are TRBV6-6 and TRBJ2-1, with D tentatively TRBD1 (5 bases). CDR3 size: 14 residues. CDR1 is MNHNY, CDR2 SVGAGI, per germline (reference sequence). This chain's CDR3 is CASSYFQGWDEQSF. CDR3 DNA: TGTGCCAGCAGTTACTTTCAGGGTTGGGATGAGCAGTCCTTC.

A note on this clonotype: Possible read error: a much larger clone is one base away. The chain is built from TRBV10-2 and TRBJ1-1; D uncertain. Per the germline V gene, CDR1 is WSHSY and CDR2 is SAAADI. This CDR3 spans 12 amino acids. For the CDR3, the DNA is TGCGCCAGCCGGATAGGACGGACTGAAGTTTTCTTT. Translated, it gives CASRIGRTEVFF.

In the case of this clonotype: The junction departs from germline at one end; a sequencing error may be responsible. J is TRBJ1-5 and V is TRBV12-3 or TRBV12-4; D gene unclear. The CDR3 consists of 13 residues. The CDR3 nucleotides read TGTGCCGGCAGTTTGGGCAGGAATCAGCCCCAGCATTTT. This gives the protein CAGSLGRNQPQHF.

For this clonotype: Without the conserved terminal phenylalanine or tryptophan, this CDR3 likely stems from a read error. The V call is TRBV29-1, the J call TRBJ2-7; the D gene is possibly TRBD2 (5 bases). This CDR3 is 15 amino acids long. Germline V gene lookup returns CDR1 SQVTM and CDR2 ANQGSEA. This CDR3 is CCVEDPRAPWREQYY. CDR3 DNA: TGCTGCGTTGAAGATCCGCGGGCCCCCTGGAGGGAGCAGTACTAC.

The rearrangement joins TRBV25-1 to TRBJ2-2; weak D call: TRBD2 (6 bases). Germline CDR1 is MGHDK and CDR2 is SYGVNS. The CDR3 consists of 16 residues. The germline V and J ends were trimmed by 6 bases and 6 bases, with 20 bases remaining between them. The CDR3 DNA reads as TGTGCCAGCAGAGCTTCCGGGACTCAAGGCCCCGGGGAGCTGTTTTTT. It specifies CASRASGTQGPGELFF.

The chain links TRBV30 to TRBJ1-1, with D hard to call. This CDR3 has 13 residues. The germline CDR1 and CDR2 sequences are GTSNPN and SVGIG (reference sequence). V was cut by 2 bases and J by 5 bases, with 12 bases left in between. CDR3 in DNA: TGTGCCTGGAGTCTGCACCTGGGGACTGAAGCTTTCTTT. This encodes CAWSLHLGTEAFF.

This rearrangement joins TRBV6-1 to TRBJ2-5; D perhaps matches TRBD1 (5 bases). Germline-derived CDR1 and CDR2 are MNHNS and SASEGT. Trimming removed 5 bases from V and 4 bases from J, with 11 bases in between. The CDR3 is made up of 13 amino acids. The DNA of the CDR3 is TGTGCCAGCAGTCTTTTTGGGGCAGAGACCCAGTACTTC. Its protein is CASSLFGAETQYF.

The gene calls are TRBV5-1 and TRBJ1-1; D is uncertain. The germline V gene encodes CDR1 SGHRS and CDR2 YFSETQ. This CDR3 has 13 residues. Trimming stripped 4 bases from V and 1 base from J, with 8 bases between. CDR3 DNA: TGCGCCAGCAGCGATGATCCGAACACTGAAGCTTTCTTT. As protein: CASSDDPNTEAFF.

Comments on this clonotype: The germline gene is not matched at one end of the junction; a read error may be the cause. The chain links TRBV11-3 to TRBJ1-5; the D is unclear. CDR3 size: 15 residues. Germline V CDR1 and CDR2: SGHNT, YENEEA. The CDR3, as DNA: TGTACCAGCACCGAATCGGATTATAGCAATCAACCCCAGCATTTT. It encodes CTSTESDYSNQPQHF.

With respect to this clonotype: One end of the junction does not line up with germline, which may come from a read error. This sequence joins TRBV2 and TRBJ2-1; the D gene is possibly TRBD1 (5 bases). The CDR3 consists of 12 residues. Germline CDR1 is SNHLY and CDR2 is FYNNEI. CDR3 sequence reads: CASGAFDNEQLF. CDR3 DNA: TGTGCCAGCGGGGCTTTCGACAATGAGCAGCTCTTC.

The count of this clonotype is one. A junction boundary mismatches the germline segment, possibly from a read error. The chain carries TRBV5-1 and TRBJ2-7; D possibly corresponds to TRBD2 (5 bases). Looked up from germline, CDR1 is SGHRS and CDR2 is YFSETQ. The CDR3 is 17 residues long. For the CDR3, the DNA is TGCGCCATCAGCACCGAAAGGCCCCCTAGCCCCACCTACGAGCAGTACTTC. Protein: CAISTERPPSPTYEQYF.

Points on this clonotype: Because the CDR3 is missing its conserved closing phenylalanine or tryptophan, this is likely a read error. The rearrangement uses TRBV4-2 and TRBJ1-3; TRBD1 might be the D (5 bases). V gave up 0 bases and J gave up 6 bases, with 15 bases separating them. This CDR3 has 16 residues. From germline, CDR1 is LGHNA and CDR2 YNFKEQ. This chain's CDR3 is CASSQDAGVAVNTIYL. The CDR3, as DNA: TGTGCCAGCAGCCAAGATGCGGGGGTAGCTGTAAACACCATATATCTT.

The chain uses TRBV12-3 or TRBV12-4 and TRBJ1-1, with TRBD1 identical over 8 bases. The J segment lost 0 bases and the V segment lost 9 bases, leaving 6 bases of the junction unmatched. CDR3 length: 14 amino acids. The CDR3 sequence is CARSWDRLNTEAFF. In nucleotides, the CDR3 is TGTGCCAGAAGCTGGGACAGGTTGAACACTGAAGCTTTCTTT.

Worth noting for this clonotype: An end of the junction differs from the germline gene, which may be a read error. The chain links TRBV29-1 to TRBJ2-7; the D gene is possibly TRBD1 (5 bases). The germline V gene encodes CDR1 SQVTM and CDR2 ANQGSEA. CDR3 length equals 12 residues. The CDR3, as DNA: TGCAGCTCCGGACAATCCCCCTACGAACAGTACTTC. It encodes CSSGQSPYEQYF.

This clonotype turned up a few times. The chain couples TRBV6-5 to TRBJ2-7; D is tentatively TRBD1 or TRBD2 (6 bases each). The CDR3 totals 16 residues. The germline V and J ends were trimmed by 0 bases and 0 bases, with 12 bases remaining between them. CDR1 and CDR2 (germline): MNHEY, SVGAGI. Written as DNA, the CDR3 is TGTGCCAGCAGTTACTCGAGAGGGGGGAACTCCTACGAGCAGTACTTC. Protein sequence: CASSYSRGGNSYEQYF.

This clonotype was found many times. J is TRBJ2-7 and V is TRBV4-2, with 12 nucleotides matching TRBD2. Germline CDR1 and CDR2: LGHNA and YNFKEQ. V shed 3 bases, J shed 4 bases, and the junction held 7 bases outside the gene matches. The CDR3 contains 16 residues. CDR3 in amino acids: CASSQFGTSGGYEQYF. DNA for the CDR3: TGTGCCAGCAGCCAGTTTGGTACTAGCGGGGGGTACGAGCAGTACTTC.

The rearrangement uses TRBV28 and TRBJ2-5, with 7 bases identical to TRBD1. Germline-derived CDR1 and CDR2 are MDHEN and SYDVKM. This CDR3 is 14 amino acids long. V lost 5 bases to trimming and J lost 3 bases; unmatched junction nucleotides: 6. The CDR3 here is CASSRTDREETQYF. In DNA form, the CDR3 reads TGTGCCAGCAGTCGAACCGACAGGGAAGAGACCCAGTACTTC.

In the case of this clonotype: A much larger clone sits a single nucleotide away, making a read error possible. V is TRBV6-1 and J is TRBJ2-2, with D maybe TRBD2 (5 bases). The CDR3 consists of 15 residues. Trimming took off 7 bases at V and 3 bases at J, with 15 bases between the two ends. CDR1 MNHNS and CDR2 SASEGT come from the germline V gene. The CDR3 sequence is CASMGEGSDTGELFF. The CDR3 DNA reads as TGTGCCAGCATGGGAGAGGGATCGGACACCGGGGAGCTGTTTTTT.

A single count supports this clonotype. Since no conserved phenylalanine or tryptophan closes the CDR3, a read error is the likely cause. V is TRBV11-1 and J is TRBJ1-2; a possible D gene is TRBD1 (5 bases). V was cut by 5 bases and J by 1 base, with 11 bases left in between. The CDR3 has 14 amino acids. Germline CDR1 reads SGHAT; CDR2 reads FQDESV (reference sequence). CDR3 DNA sequence: TGTGCCAGCAGCCCCGCTCAGGGTAACTATGGCTACACCTCC. This encodes CASSPAQGNYGYTS.

On this clonotype itself: A much more abundant neighbour one base away suggests this may be a read error. J is TRBJ1-2 and V is TRBV12-3 or TRBV12-4; the match to TRBD1 covers 9 bases. This CDR3 spans 14 amino acids. The CDR3 protein is CASSRGQGLYGYSF. The CDR3, as DNA: TGTGCCAGCAGCCGGGGACAGGGCTTGTATGGCTACTCCTTC.